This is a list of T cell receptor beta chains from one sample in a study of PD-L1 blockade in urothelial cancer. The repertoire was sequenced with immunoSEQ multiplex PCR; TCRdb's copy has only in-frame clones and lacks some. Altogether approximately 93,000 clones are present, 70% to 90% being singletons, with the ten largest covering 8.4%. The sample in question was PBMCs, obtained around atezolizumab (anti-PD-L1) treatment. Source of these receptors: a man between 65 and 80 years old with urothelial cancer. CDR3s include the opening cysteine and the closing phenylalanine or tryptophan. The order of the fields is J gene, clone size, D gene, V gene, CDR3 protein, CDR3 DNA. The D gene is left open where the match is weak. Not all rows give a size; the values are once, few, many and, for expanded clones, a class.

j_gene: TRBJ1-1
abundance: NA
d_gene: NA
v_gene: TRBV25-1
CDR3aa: CASSEWGQNTEAFF
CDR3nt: TGTGCCAGCAGTGAATGGGGACAGAACACTGAAGCTTTCTTT

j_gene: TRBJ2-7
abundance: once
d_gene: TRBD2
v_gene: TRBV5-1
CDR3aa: CASTLEGLAGEEEQYF
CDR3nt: TGCGCCAGCACCCTAGAAGGACTAGCGGGAGAGGAGGAGCAGTACTTC

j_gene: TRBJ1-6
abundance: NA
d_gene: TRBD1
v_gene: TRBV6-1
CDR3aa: CASSDATGYNSPLHF
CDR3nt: TGTGCCAGCAGTGATGCGACAGGGTATAATTCACCCCTCCACTTT

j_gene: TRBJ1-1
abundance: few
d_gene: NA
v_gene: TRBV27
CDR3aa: CASSYSGNTEAFF
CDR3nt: TGTGCCAGCAGTTATTCCGGGAACACTGAAGCTTTCTTT

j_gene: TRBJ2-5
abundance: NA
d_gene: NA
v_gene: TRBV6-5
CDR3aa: CASSPRRLETQYF
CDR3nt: TGTGCCAGCAGTCCTAGGAGGTTAGAGACCCAGTACTTC

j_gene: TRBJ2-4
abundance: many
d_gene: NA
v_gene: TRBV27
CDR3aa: CASSLRQDLLAKNIQYF
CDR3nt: TGTGCCAGCAGTTTACGGCAGGACTTACTAGCCAAAAACATTCAGTACTTC

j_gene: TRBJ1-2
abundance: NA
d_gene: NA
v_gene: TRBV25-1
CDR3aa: CASSEGGSGYTF
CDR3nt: TGTGCCAGCAGTGAGGGAGGTTCCGGCTACACCTTC

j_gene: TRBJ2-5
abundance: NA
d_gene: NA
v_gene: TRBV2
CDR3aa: CASNARGSKETQYF
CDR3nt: TGTGCCAGCAACGCTAGGGGTTCAAAAGAGACCCAGTACTTC

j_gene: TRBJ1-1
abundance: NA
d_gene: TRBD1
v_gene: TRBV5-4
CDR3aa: CASSLGRTGSLRAEAFF
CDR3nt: TGTGCCAGCAGCTTGGGCCGGACAGGGTCCCTACGGGCTGAAGCTTTCTTT

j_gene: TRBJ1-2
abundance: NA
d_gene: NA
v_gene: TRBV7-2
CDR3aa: CASSLTGFLYGYTF
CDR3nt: TGTGCCAGCAGCTTGACAGGCTTTTTGTATGGCTACACCTTC

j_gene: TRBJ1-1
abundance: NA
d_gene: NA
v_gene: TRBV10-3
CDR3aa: CAIRDGQTTEAFF
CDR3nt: TGTGCCATCAGGGATGGACAGACAACTGAAGCTTTCTTT

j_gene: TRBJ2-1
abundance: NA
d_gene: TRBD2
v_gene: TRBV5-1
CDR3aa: CASSFLSGGILSEQFF
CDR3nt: TGCGCCAGCAGCTTCTTAAGCGGGGGAATATTAAGTGAGCAGTTCTTC

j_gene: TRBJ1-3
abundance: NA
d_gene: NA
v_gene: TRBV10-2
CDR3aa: CASSDSLHSGNTIYF
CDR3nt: TGCGCCAGCAGTGATAGCCTACACTCTGGAAACACCATATATTTT

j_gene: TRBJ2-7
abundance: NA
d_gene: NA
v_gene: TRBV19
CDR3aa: CATTQGTPYEQYF
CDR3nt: TGTGCCACTACCCAGGGGACCCCTTACGAGCAGTACTTC

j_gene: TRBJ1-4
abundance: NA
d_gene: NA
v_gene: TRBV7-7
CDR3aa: CASSLALRVTTNEKLFF
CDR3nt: TGTGCTAGCAGCTTAGCTCTCAGGGTCACAACTAATGAAAAACTGTTTTTT

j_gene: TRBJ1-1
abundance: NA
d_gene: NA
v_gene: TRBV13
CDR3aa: CASSLGLGQQNTEAFF
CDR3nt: TGTGCCAGCAGCTTAGGCCTAGGACAGCAAAACACTGAAGCTTTCTTT

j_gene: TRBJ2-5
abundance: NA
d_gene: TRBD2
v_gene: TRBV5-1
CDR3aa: CASSSSGGAETQYF
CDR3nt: TGCGCCAGCAGCTCTAGCGGGGGGGCAGAGACCCAGTACTTC

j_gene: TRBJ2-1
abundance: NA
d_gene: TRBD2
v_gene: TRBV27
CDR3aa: CASSLAGGNEQFF
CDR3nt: TGTGCCAGCAGTTTAGCGGGAGGCAATGAGCAGTTCTTC